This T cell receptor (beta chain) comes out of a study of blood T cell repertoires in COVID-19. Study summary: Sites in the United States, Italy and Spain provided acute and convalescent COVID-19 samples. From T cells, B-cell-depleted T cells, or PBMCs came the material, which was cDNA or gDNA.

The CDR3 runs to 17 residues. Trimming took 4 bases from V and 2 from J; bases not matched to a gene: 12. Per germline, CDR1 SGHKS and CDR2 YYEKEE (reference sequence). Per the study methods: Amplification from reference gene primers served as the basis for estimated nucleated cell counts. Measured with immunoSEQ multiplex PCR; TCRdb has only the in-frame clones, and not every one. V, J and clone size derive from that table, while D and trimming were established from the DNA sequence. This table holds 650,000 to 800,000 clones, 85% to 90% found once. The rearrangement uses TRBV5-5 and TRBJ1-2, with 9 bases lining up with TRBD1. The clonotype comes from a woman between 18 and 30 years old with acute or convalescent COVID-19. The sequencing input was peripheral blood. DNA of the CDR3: TGTGCCAGCAGCCTAAACCCCGGGACAGGGCCCAACTATGGCTACACCTTC. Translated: CASSLNPGTGPNYGYTF.